The 30 T cell receptor beta chains reported below all come from one sample, sequenced in a study of blood T cells in healthy people across ages (dated by TCRdb to the mid-2010s). Library prep was done by 5' RACE. Instrument used: Illumina HiSeq 2500. A second PCR of roughly 6 to 11 cycles was run with a J-beta primer mix and a sample-barcoded 5' primer. Using fastp trimming at Q25 and MiXCR clonotype assembly, TCRdb reanalyzed the public sequencing data and kept in-frame beta chains. Rows matching on CDR3 protein sequence are summarized as one entry with the most common DNA and genes. The sample table shows 910,000 or so distinct CDR3 sequences, and roughly 50% are seen once. Over 20% of the sample rests with the top ten. Source material: blood. Receptors originate from a woman aged 60-70 years in good health.

This clonotype turned up a few times. The chain is built from TRBV29-1 and TRBJ2-3; weak D call: TRBD2 (5 bases). The CDR3 has 12 residues. Between the trimmed V and J ends, which lost 7 bases and 1 base, there was a span of 9 bases. The V gene's germline CDR1 is SQVTM and CDR2 ANQGSEA. CDR3 DNA: TGCAGCGAAACCGGGGGCACAGATACGCAGTATTTT. Its translation is CSETGGTDTQYF.

The rearrangement links TRBV12-3 or TRBV12-4 to TRBJ1-5; possible D gene TRBD1, 5 bases. The V gene lost 7 bases and the J gene lost 0 bases, with 7 bases spanning the gap. CDR3 length: 13 amino acids. This chain's CDR3 is CASTRVSNQPQHF. The CDR3 coding sequence is TGTGCCAGCACCAGGGTTAGCAATCAGCCCCAGCATTTT.

The chain joins TRBV14 to TRBJ1-6; D is possibly TRBD1 (5 bases). The CDR3 is made up of 16 amino acids. Germline V CDR1 and CDR2: SGHDN, FVKESK. Deletions cut 0 bases from V and 9 bases from J, with 15 bases between. The CDR3 sequence: CASSQEYAGPGSPLHF. CDR3 sequence (DNA): TGTGCCAGCAGCCAAGAATACGCAGGGCCTGGTTCACCCCTCCACTTT.

The CDR3 DNA follows: TGTGCCAGCATGACCCCTCACCCGCAGAACTATGGCTACACCTTC. Amino acids: CASMTPHPQNYGYTF. The chain has TRBV2 and TRBJ1-2; D uncertain. The CDR3 runs 15 residues. CDR1 and CDR2 (germline): SNHLY, FYNNEI. V was shortened by 7 bases and J by 2 bases, with 17 bases between the two germline ends.

This clonotype has only a few counts. This chain joins TRBV4-3 and TRBJ1-6; the D gene is possibly TRBD1 (5 bases). V was shortened by 0 bases and J by 7 bases, with 19 bases between the two germline ends. This CDR3 region has 18 residues. Per germline, CDR1 LGHNA and CDR2 YSLEER. CDR3 nucleotide sequence: TGCGCCAGCAGCCAAGATCTGGGCAGGGCCGGGATAAATTCACCCCTCCACTTT. Protein sequence: CASSQDLGRAGINSPLHF.

The rearrangement joins TRBV20-1 to TRBJ2-1; D call uncertain. From germline, CDR1 is DFQATT and CDR2 SNEGSKA (reference sequence). Trimming pared 4 bases from V and 3 bases from J, leaving 10 bases between. The CDR3 totals 13 residues. Here the CDR3 DNA reads TGCAGTGCTACTCAAGACGGCTACAATGAGCAGTTCTTC. Amino acid sequence: CSATQDGYNEQFF.

This rearrangement joins TRBV4-2 to TRBJ2-1, with D unresolved. Looked up from germline, CDR1 is LGHNA and CDR2 is YNFKEQ. V was clipped by 0 bases and J by 7 bases, with 16 bases between them. CDR3 length: 16 residues. The CDR3 protein is CASSQEGDSLGNEQFF. The DNA for the CDR3 is TGTGCCAGCAGCCAAGAAGGTGACTCCCTGGGAAATGAGCAGTTCTTC.

This clonotype was observed a few times. The J gene is TRBJ2-1, the V gene TRBV4-1; 7 bases line up with TRBD1. CDR1 is MGHRA and CDR2 is YSYEKL in the germline V gene. The CDR3 contains 18 residues. V lost 1 base and J lost 0; bases outside the gene matches: 9. The CDR3 is CASSQVRGPIRSYNEQFF. The CDR3 DNA sequence: TGCGCCAGCAGCCAAGTTAGGGGGCCTATCCGCTCCTACAATGAGCAGTTCTTC.

The chain carries TRBV10-1 and TRBJ2-1, with D unresolved. Trimming pared 2 bases from V and 5 bases from J, leaving 7 bases between. The length of the CDR3 is 13 residues. The germline gives CDR1 WNHNN, CDR2 SYGVQD (reference sequence). The CDR3 reads CASSEPGHNEQFF. The CDR3 DNA reads TGCGCCAGCAGTGAGCCCGGGCACAATGAGCAGTTCTTC.

The CDR3 DNA reads as TGTGCCACCCGGGTCCCCCTATTGAACTATGGCTACACCTTC. It translates to CATRVPLLNYGYTF. The V call is TRBV28, the J call TRBJ1-2; D not certain. CDR3 size: 14 residues. Germline V lookup: CDR1 MDHEN, CDR2 SYDVKM. The V end lost 10 bases, the J end lost 2 bases, and 17 bases lay between the germline ends.

DNA of the CDR3: TGTGCCAGCAGCGTAAGCGGTAGGGCCTACAATGAGCAGTTCTTC. Protein sequence: CASSVSGRAYNEQFF. V is TRBV9 and J is TRBJ2-1; D may be TRBD2 (5 bases). The CDR3 is 15 amino acids. CDR1 SGDLS and CDR2 YYNGEE come from the germline V gene. Trimming cost V 1 base and J 2 bases, with 10 bases left between them.

This sequence joins TRBV20-1 and TRBJ2-1, with no clear D. Germline assignment: CDR1 DFQATT and CDR2 SNEGSKA (reference sequence). The CDR3 runs 16 residues. V shed 1 base and J shed 1 base, with 14 bases lying between them. This CDR3 reads CSARGPNPYSYNEQFF. The CDR3 DNA is TGCAGTGCTAGAGGACCTAATCCCTATTCCTACAATGAGCAGTTCTTC.

Regarding this clonotype: A junction boundary mismatches the germline segment, possibly from a read error. The J gene is TRBJ2-6, the V gene TRBV5-1, with no clear D. Germline lookup yields CDR1 SGHRS and CDR2 YFSETQ. This CDR3 has 17 residues. The CDR3 reads CVSSIGWRLSGANVLTF. For the CDR3, the DNA is TGCGTCAGCAGCATAGGGTGGCGGCTCTCTGGGGCCAACGTCCTGACTTTC.

The chain couples TRBV11-2 to TRBJ1-1, with a weak D call TRBD1 (5 bases). The CDR3 spans 14 residues. CDR1 and CDR2 (germline): SGHAT, FQNNGV. V was cut by 5 bases and J by 4 bases, with 14 bases left in between. The CDR3 region has the DNA TGTGCCAGCAGCGTGGGCAGGGTTGGCACTGAAGCTTTCTTT. It specifies CASSVGRVGTEAFF. Full variable domain (remainder filled in from reference TRBV11-2 and TRBJ1-1): EAGVAQSPRYKIIEKRQSVAFWCNPISGHATLYWYQQILGQGPKLLIQFQNNGVVDDSQLPKDRFSAERLKGVDSTLKIQPAKLEDSAVYLCASSVGRVGTEAFFGQGTRLTVV.

The V call is TRBV6-5, the J call TRBJ2-1; 11 bases are a match to TRBD1. This CDR3 region has 15 residues. Trimming took 4 bases from V and 4 from J; bases not matched to a gene: 3. Germline CDR1 is MNHEY and CDR2 is SVGAGI. Here the CDR3 reads CASSWGQGEYNEQFF. CDR3 nucleotides: TGTGCCAGCAGTTGGGGACAGGGGGAATACAATGAGCAGTTCTTC.

This clonotype was seen only once. The chain carries TRBV6-5 and TRBJ2-1; D gene ambiguous. Per the germline V gene, CDR1 is MNHEY and CDR2 is SVGAGI. Trimming shortened V by 0 bases and J by 3 bases, and 6 bases separated the two germline ends. The CDR3 totals 14 residues. The CDR3, as DNA: TGTGCCAGCAGTTACTCGCCTGACTACAATGAGCAGTTCTTC. It codes for CASSYSPDYNEQFF.

This clonotype was picked up a small number of times. V is TRBV12-3 or TRBV12-4 and J is TRBJ2-7; 7 bases align to TRBD1. V was clipped by 6 bases and J by 4 bases; unmatched bases: 9. This CDR3 contains 14 residues. The CDR3, as DNA: TGTGCCAGCAGGTCAAACAGGGGCCGGTACGAGCAGTACTTC. Its translation: CASRSNRGRYEQYF.

This clonotype was counted once. This chain links TRBV19 with TRBJ2-4; 7 nucleotides agree with TRBD1. Germline V gives CDR1 LNHDA, CDR2 SQIVND (reference sequence). The CDR3 extends over 15 amino acids. V dropped 5 bases and J dropped 7; count of bases not matched to a gene: 11. CDR3 nucleotides: TGTGCCAGTAGTTCTCGGGACAGTCAAGGGAACATTCAGTACTTC. It specifies CASSSRDSQGNIQYF.

The rearrangement uses TRBV7-9 and TRBJ2-4; TRBD2 matches 14 bases. The DNA end is a closer match to TRBJ2-7, so the J assignment may be wrong. Germline V gives CDR1 SEHNR, CDR2 FQNEAQ (reference sequence). The CDR3 totals 19 residues. In DNA form, the CDR3 reads TGTGCCAGCAGCACGACAGGGACGGGACTAGCGGGAGCTACCTACGAGCAGTACTTC. Its translation: CASSTTGTGLAGATYEQYF.

The V and J genes are TRBV28 and TRBJ2-4, with 8 nucleotides matching TRBD2. Trimming took 7 bases from V and 3 from J; bases not matched to a gene: 14. The CDR3 length is 17 residues. Germline CDR1 and CDR2: MDHEN and SYDVKM. The CDR3 protein is CASTPTGGGDGKNIQYF. CDR3 DNA: TGTGCCAGCACACCTACGGGAGGGGGGGACGGCAAAAACATTCAGTACTTC.

V is TRBV20-1 and J is TRBJ2-5, with 7 positions matching TRBD2. The J call may not be correct, given that the DNA end is closer to TRBJ2-7. The CDR3 runs 15 residues. Per the germline V gene, CDR1 is DFQATT and CDR2 is SNEGSKA (reference sequence). Here the CDR3 DNA reads TGCAGTGCTAGAGATCAGGTGGGAGGGAGTTACGAGCAGTACTTC. Translated: CSARDQVGGSYEQYF.

This clonotype appeared a single time. The rearrangement uses TRBV7-6 and TRBJ2-7; 9 bases align to TRBD2. Germline V gene lookup returns CDR1 SGHVS and CDR2 FNYEAQ. This CDR3 has 15 amino acids. Germline trimming cut 4 bases from V and 2 bases from J; bases unmatched to any gene: 6. The CDR3, as DNA: TGTGCCAGCAGCTCCGGGACTAGCTCGACCTACGAGCAGTACTTC. Translation: CASSSGTSSTYEQYF. The full variable domain, in which reference TRBV7-6 and TRBJ2-7 provide the parts outside the CDR3, is GAGVSQSPRYKVTKRGQDVALRCDPISGHVSLYWYRQALGQGPEFLTYFNYEAQQDKSGLPNDRFSAERPEGSISTLTIQRTEQRDSAMYRCASSSGTSSTYEQYFGPGTRLTVT.

The chain recombines TRBV29-1 with TRBJ2-1; D could derive from TRBD1 or TRBD2 (5 bases each). Germline V gives CDR1 SQVTM, CDR2 ANQGSEA. V was pared by 7 bases and J by 7 bases, with 17 bases between. There are 13 residues in the CDR3. The CDR3 here is CSAVSGRRNEQFF. The DNA of the CDR3 is TGCAGCGCGGTCTCGGGACGGAGAAATGAGCAGTTCTTC.

This chain joins TRBV18 and TRBJ1-5; D is unresolved. The length of the CDR3 is 15 residues. The V end was cut by 2 bases, the J end by 3 bases, with 11 bases between. In germline, CDR1 is KGHSH, CDR2 LQKENI. The CDR3 region has the DNA TGTGCCAGCTCACCATCCCAGAGGGACAATCAGCCCCAGCATTTT. Its translation is CASSPSQRDNQPQHF.

The chain couples TRBV28 to TRBJ2-3; 11 nucleotides line up with TRBD1. Trimming removed 8 bases from V and 7 bases from J; junction bases left unmatched: 5. Looked up from germline, CDR1 is MDHEN and CDR2 is SYDVKM. This CDR3 has 13 amino acids. CDR3 DNA sequence: TGTGCCAGCCGGACAGGGGGCATGTATACGCAGTATTTT. It is translated as CASRTGGMYTQYF.

The chain is built from TRBV15 and TRBJ1-1; possibly TRBD1 for D (6 bases). Per the germline V gene, CDR1 is LNHNV and CDR2 is YYDKDF (reference sequence). The CDR3 contains 14 residues. Trimming shortened V by 0 bases and J by 11 bases, and 16 bases separated the two germline ends. CDR3 protein: CATSREGHRDEAFF. The CDR3 region has the DNA TGTGCCACCAGCAGAGAGGGACACAGGGATGAGGCTTTCTTT.

The gene calls are TRBV7-3 and TRBJ2-5; tentative D call: TRBD2 (6 bases). The ends were cut back, 1 base at V and 0 bases at J, with 9 bases in the middle. This CDR3 region has 15 residues. The V gene's germline CDR1 is SGHTA and CDR2 FQGTGA. This CDR3 is CASSLRAGNQETQYF. Here the CDR3 DNA reads TGTGCCAGCAGCTTAAGGGCGGGAAACCAAGAGACCCAGTACTTC.

This clonotype was found a few times. The chain couples TRBV7-2 to TRBJ2-3; possibly TRBD1 for D (5 bases). The CDR3 is made up of 16 amino acids. Trimming cost V 1 base and J 1 base, with 12 bases left between them. Germline values: CDR1 SGHTA, CDR2 FQGNSA. The CDR3 loop is CASSLVSTRGTDTQYF. The CDR3, as DNA: TGTGCCAGCAGCTTAGTCAGTACCAGGGGCACAGATACGCAGTATTTT.

V gene TRBV6-5 combines with J gene TRBJ2-5, with a possible D match to TRBD1 (5 bases). The J call may be in error: the DNA end matches TRBJ2-7 better. The length of the CDR3 is 14 residues. CDR1 is MNHEY, CDR2 SVGAGI, per germline. This chain's CDR3 is CASKTKAGSDEQYF. For the CDR3, the DNA is TGTGCCAGCAAAACTAAAGCAGGGTCTGACGAGCAGTACTTC.

This clonotype was seen only a few times. The rearrangement joins TRBV11-1 to TRBJ2-3, with TRBD1 matching over 7 bases. J gave up 4 bases and V 6 bases, and 16 bases lay outside the gene matches. CDR3 length equals 17 residues. Germline V gene sequence: CDR1 SGHAT, CDR2 FQDESV (reference sequence). The DNA of the CDR3 is TGTGCCAGCAGTAAGGACAGGTCGAAGGCAAGGGCAGATACGCAGTATTTT. Its protein product is CASSKDRSKARADTQYF.